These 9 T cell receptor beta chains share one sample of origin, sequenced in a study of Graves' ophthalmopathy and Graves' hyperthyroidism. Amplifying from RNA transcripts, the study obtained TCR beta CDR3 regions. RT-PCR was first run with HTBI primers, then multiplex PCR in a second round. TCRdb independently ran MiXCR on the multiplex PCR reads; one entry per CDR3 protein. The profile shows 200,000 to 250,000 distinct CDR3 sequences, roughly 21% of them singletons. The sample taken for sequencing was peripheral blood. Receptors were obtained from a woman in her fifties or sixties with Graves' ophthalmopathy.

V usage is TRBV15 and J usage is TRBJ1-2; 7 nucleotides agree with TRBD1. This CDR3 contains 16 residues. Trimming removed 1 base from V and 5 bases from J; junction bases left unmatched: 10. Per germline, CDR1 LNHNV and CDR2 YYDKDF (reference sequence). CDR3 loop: CATSRGRKTGRYGYTF. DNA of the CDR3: TGTGCCACCAGCAGAGGGCGGAAGACAGGGCGATATGGCTACACCTTC.

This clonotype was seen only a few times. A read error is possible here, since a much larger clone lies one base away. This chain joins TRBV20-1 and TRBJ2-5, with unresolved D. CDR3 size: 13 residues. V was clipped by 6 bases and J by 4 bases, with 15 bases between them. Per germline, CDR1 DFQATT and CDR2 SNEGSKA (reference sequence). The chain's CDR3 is CSAVDPSGETQYF. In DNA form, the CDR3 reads TGCAGTGCCGTAGATCCCTCAGGAGAGACCCAGTACTTC.

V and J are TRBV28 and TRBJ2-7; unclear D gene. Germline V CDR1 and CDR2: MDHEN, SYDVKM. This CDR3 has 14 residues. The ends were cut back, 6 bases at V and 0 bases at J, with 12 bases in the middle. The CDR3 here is CASSTGRSSYEQYF. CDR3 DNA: TGTGCCAGCAGCACCGGACGGAGCTCCTACGAGCAGTACTTC.

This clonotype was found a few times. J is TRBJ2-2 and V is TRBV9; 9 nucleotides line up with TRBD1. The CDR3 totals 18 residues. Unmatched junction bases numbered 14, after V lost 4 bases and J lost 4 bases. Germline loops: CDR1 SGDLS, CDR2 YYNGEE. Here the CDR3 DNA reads TGTGCCAGCAGCAGATTTCGAACAGGGGGCGAGGGCACCGGGGAGCTGTTTTTT. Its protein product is CASSRFRTGGEGTGELFF.

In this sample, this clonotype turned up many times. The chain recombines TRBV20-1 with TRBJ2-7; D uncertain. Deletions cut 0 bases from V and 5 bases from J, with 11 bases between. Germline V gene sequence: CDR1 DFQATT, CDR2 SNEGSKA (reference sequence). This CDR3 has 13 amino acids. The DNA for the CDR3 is TGCAGTGCTAGAGATTCGTTAACCCACGAGCAGTACTTC. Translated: CSARDSLTHEQYF.

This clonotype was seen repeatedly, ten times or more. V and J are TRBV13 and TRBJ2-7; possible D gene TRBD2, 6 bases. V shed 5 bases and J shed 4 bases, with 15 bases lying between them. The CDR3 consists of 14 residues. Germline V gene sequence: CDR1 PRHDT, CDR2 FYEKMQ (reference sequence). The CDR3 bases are TGTGCCAGCAGCCCCACGGGAGTAGTGTACGAGCAGTACTTC. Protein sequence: CASSPTGVVYEQYF. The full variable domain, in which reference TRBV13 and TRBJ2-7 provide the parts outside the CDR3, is AAGVIQSPRHLIKEKRETATLKCYPIPRHDTVYWYQQGPGQDPQFLISFYEKMQSDKGSIPDRFSAQQFSDYHSELNMSSLELGDSALYFCASSPTGVVYEQYFGPGTRLTVT.

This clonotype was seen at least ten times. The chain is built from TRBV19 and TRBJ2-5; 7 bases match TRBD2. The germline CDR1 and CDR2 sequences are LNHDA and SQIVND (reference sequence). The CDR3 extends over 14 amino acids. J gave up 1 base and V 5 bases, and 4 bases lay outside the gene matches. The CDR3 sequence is CASSGGGLQETQYF. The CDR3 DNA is TGTGCCAGTAGTGGGGGGGGACTCCAAGAGACCCAGTACTTC.

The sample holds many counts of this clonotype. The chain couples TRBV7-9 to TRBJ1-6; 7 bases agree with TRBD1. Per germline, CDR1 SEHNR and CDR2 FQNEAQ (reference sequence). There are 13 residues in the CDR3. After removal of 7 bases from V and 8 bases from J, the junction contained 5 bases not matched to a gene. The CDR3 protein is CASTYRGDSPLHF. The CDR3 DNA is TGTGCCAGCACCTACAGGGGAGATTCACCCCTCCACTTT.

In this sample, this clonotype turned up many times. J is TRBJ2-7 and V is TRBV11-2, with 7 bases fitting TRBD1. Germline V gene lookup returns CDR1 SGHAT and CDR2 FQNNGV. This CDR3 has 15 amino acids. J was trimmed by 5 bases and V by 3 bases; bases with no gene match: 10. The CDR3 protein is CASSLGQGVINEQYF. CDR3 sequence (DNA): TGTGCCAGCAGCTTGGGTCAGGGGGTTATCAACGAGCAGTACTTC.